This paragraph covers one T cell receptor beta chain sequence. This record comes from a study of blood T cell repertoires in COVID-19. Study as a whole: Sites in the United States, Italy and Spain provided acute and convalescent COVID-19 samples.

The data were produced by immunoSEQ multiplex PCR, yet TCRdb's version contains in-frame clones alone and is incomplete. There are 150,000 to 250,000 clones in the sample; 75% to 85% occur only once, and roughly 12% lies in the top ten. Participant age was roughly 18 to 95 years, and participants resided in 20 to 30 US areas. Assignments of participants to cohorts depended upon their own reported clinical history. What the recovered Cohort 3 donors had was two negative PCRs, clearance, or symptom resolution. This CDR3 has 13 amino acids. The V gene lost 11 bases and the J gene lost 6 bases, with 19 bases spanning the gap. CDR1 MNHEY and CDR2 SVGAGI come from the germline V gene.

Sample: PBMCs or T cells enriched from blood (not recorded which). The TCR originated in a man aged 35-49 years who had recovered from COVID-19. J is TRBJ1-2 and V is TRBV6-5; maybe TRBD1 (5 bases). The CDR3 sequence is CAGFGTGVDGYTF. The CDR3 coding sequence is TGTGCCGGATTCGGGACTGGCGTGGATGGCTACACCTTC.